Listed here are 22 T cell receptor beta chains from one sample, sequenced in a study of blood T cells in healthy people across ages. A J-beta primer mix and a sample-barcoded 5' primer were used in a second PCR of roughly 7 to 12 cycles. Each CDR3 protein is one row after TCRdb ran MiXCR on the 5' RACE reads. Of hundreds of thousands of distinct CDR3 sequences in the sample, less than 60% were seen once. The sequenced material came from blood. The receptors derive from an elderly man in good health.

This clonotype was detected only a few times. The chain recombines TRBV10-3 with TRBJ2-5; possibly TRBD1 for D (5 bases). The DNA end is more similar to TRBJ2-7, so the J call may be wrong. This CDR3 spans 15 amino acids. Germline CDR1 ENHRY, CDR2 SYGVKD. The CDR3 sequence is CAISGGSIQGDEQYF. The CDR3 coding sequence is TGTGCCATCAGTGGTGGTAGCATACAAGGGGACGAGCAGTACTTC.

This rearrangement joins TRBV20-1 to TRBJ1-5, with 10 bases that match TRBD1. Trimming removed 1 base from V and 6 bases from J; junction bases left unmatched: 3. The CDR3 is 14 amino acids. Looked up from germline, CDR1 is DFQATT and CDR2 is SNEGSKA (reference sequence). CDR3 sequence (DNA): TGCAGTGCTAGAGCACGGACAGGGGGTCAGCCCCAGCATTTT. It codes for CSARARTGGQPQHF.

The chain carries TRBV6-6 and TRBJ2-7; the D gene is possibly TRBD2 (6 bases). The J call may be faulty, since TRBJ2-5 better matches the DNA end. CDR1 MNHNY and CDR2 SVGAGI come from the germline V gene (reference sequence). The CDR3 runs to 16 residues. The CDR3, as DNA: TGTGCCAGCAGTTACTCGTTTCGGGACTTTAAGGAGACCCAGTACTTC. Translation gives CASSYSFRDFKETQYF.

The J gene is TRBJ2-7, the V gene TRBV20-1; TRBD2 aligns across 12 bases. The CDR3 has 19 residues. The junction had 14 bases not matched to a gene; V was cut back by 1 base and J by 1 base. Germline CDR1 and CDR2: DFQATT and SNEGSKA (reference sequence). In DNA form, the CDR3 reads TGCAGTGCTAGAGCTCTAGCGGGAGGGCCAGTTTGGAGTTCCTACGAGCAGTACTTC. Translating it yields CSARALAGGPVWSSYEQYF.

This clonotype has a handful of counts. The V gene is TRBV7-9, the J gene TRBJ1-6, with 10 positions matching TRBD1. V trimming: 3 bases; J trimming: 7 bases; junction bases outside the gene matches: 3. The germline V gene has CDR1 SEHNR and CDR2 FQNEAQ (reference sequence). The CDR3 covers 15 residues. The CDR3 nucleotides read TGTGCCAGCAGCTTGACAGGGGGCCAGAATTCACCCCTCCACTTT. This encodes CASSLTGGQNSPLHF.

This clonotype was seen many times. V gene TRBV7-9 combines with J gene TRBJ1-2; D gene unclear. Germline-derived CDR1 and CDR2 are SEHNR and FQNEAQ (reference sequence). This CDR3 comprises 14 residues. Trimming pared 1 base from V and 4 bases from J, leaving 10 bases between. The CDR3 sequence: CASSLETASYGYTF. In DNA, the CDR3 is TGTGCCAGCAGCTTAGAAACAGCCAGCTATGGCTACACCTTC.

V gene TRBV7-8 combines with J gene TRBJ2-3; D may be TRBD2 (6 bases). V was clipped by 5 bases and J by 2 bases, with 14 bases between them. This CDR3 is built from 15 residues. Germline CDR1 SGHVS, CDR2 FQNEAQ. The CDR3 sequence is CASSPLTSNTDTQYF. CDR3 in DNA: TGTGCCAGCAGCCCGCTGACTAGTAACACAGATACGCAGTATTTT.

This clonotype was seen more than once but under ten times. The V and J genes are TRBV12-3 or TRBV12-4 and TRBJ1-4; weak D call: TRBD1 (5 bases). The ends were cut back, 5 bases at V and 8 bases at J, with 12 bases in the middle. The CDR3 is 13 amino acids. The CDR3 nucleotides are TGTGCCAGCAGTCTTCAGGGTAGGGAAAAACTGTTTTTT. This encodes CASSLQGREKLFF.

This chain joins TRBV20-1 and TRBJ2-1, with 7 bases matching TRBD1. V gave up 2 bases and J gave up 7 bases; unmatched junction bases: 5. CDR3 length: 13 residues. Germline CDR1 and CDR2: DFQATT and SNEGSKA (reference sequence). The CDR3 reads CSARSETGNEQFF. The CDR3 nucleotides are TGCAGTGCTAGATCGGAGACAGGGAATGAGCAGTTCTTC.

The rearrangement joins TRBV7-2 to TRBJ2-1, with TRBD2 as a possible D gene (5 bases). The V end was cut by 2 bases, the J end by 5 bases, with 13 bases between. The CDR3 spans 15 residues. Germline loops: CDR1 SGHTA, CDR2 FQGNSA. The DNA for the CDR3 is TGTGCCAGCAGCTTATTTCCCAGCGGCGACAATGAGCAGTTCTTC. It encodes CASSLFPSGDNEQFF.

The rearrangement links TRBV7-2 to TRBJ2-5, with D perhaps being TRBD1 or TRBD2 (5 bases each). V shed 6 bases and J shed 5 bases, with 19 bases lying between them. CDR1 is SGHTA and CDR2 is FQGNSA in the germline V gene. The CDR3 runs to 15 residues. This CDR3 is CASRLGAGMGETQYF. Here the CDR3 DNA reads TGTGCCAGCAGACTAGGGGCAGGGATGGGTGAGACCCAGTACTTC.

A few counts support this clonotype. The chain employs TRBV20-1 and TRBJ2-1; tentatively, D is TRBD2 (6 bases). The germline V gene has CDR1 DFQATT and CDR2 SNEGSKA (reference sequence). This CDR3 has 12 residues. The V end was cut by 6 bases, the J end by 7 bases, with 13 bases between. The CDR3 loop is CSAFRGGNEQFF. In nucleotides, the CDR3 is TGCAGTGCGTTTCGAGGAGGGAATGAGCAGTTCTTC.

The DNA for the CDR3 is TGTGCCAGCAGTCCCGGGACAGGGGGGTACGGTGAGCAGTTCTTC. As protein: CASSPGTGGYGEQFF. The V gene is TRBV2, the J gene TRBJ2-1, with 11 bases that match TRBD1. The CDR3 runs to 15 residues. Trimming at V came to 5 bases and at J to 9 bases, leaving 9 bases not matched to a gene. In germline, CDR1 is SNHLY, CDR2 FYNNEI.

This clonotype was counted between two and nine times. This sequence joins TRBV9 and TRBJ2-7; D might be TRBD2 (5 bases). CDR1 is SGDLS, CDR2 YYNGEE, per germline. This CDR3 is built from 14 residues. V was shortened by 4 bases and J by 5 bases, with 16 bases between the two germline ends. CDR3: CASSPGLAGDEQYF. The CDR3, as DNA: TGTGCCAGCAGCCCCGGACTTGCGGGCGACGAGCAGTACTTC. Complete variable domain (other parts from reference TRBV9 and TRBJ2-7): DSGVTQTPKHLITATGQRVTLRCSPRSGDLSVYWYQQSLDQGLQFLIQYYNGEERAKGNILERFSAQQFPDLHSELNLSSLELGDSALYFCASSPGLAGDEQYFGPGTRLTVT.

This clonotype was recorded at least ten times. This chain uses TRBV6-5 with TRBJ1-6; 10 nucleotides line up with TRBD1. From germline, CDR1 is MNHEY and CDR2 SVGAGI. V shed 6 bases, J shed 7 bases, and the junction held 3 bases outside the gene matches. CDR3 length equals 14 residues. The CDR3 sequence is CASRTGQGNSPLHF. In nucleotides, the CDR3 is TGTGCCAGCAGAACGGGACAGGGGAATTCACCCCTCCACTTT.

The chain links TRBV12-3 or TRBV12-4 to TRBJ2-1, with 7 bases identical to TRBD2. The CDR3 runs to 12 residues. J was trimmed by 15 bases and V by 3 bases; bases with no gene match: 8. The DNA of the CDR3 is TGTGCCAGCAGTTTGGGAGGGAAACTTAGGTTCTTC. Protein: CASSLGGKLRFF.

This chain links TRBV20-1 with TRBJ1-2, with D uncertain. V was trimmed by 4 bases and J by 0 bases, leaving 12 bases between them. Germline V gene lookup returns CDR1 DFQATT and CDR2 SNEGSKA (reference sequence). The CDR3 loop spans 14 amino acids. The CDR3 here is CSANTNTANYGYTF. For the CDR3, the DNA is TGCAGTGCTAATACAAACACGGCTAACTATGGCTACACCTTC.

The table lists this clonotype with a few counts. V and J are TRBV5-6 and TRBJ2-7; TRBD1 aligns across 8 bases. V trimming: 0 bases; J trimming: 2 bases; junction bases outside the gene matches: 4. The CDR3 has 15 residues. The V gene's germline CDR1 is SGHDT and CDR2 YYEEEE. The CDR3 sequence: CASSLVGTGPYEQYF. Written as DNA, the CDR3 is TGTGCCAGCAGCTTGGTCGGGACAGGTCCCTACGAGCAGTACTTC.

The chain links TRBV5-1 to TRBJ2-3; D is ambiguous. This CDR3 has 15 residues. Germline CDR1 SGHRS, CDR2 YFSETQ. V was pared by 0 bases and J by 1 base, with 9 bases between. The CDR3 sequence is CASSLDSKGTDTQYF. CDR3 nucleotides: TGCGCCAGCAGCTTGGATTCGAAAGGCACAGATACGCAGTATTTT.

CDR3 bases: TGCGCCAGCGGCGGGGACGGCTACAATGAGCAGTTCTTC. This sequence encodes CASGGDGYNEQFF. The gene calls are TRBV4-3 and TRBJ2-1, with TRBD2 as a possible D gene (6 bases). The V gene lost 8 bases and the J gene lost 3 bases, with 11 bases spanning the gap. From germline, CDR1 is LGHNA and CDR2 YSLEER. This CDR3 spans 13 amino acids.

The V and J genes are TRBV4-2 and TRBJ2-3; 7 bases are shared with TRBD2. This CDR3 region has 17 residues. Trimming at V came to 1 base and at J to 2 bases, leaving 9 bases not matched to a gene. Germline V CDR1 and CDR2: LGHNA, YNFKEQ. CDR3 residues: CASSQGGRESLTDTQYF. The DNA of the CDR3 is TGTGCCAGCAGCCAAGGAGGGCGGGAGTCCCTCACAGATACGCAGTATTTT.

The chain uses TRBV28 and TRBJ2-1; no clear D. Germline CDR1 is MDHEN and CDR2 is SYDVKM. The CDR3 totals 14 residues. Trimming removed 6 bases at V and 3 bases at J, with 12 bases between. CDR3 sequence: CASRASADYNEQFF. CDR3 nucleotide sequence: TGTGCCAGCAGAGCATCTGCTGACTACAATGAGCAGTTCTTC.